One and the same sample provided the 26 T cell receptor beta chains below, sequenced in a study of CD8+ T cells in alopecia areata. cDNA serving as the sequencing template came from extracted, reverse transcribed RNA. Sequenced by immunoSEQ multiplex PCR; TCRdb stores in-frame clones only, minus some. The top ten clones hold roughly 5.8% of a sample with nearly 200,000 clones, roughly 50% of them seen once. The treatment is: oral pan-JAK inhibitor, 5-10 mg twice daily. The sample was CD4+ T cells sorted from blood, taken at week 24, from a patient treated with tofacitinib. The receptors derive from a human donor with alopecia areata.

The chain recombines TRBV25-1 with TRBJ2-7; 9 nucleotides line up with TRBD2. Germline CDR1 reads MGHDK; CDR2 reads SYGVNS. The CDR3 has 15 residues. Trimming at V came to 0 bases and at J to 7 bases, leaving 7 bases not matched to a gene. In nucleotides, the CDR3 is TGTGCCAGCAGTGAATACGCGGGAGGGCCGGAAGAGCAGTACTTC. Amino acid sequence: CASSEYAGGPEEQYF.

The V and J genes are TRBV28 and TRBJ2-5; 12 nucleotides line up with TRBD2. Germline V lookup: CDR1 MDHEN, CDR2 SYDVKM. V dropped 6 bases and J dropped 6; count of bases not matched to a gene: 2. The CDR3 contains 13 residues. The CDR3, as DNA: TGTGCCAGCAGAGGACTAGCGGGAAAGACCCAGTACTTC. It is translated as CASRGLAGKTQYF.

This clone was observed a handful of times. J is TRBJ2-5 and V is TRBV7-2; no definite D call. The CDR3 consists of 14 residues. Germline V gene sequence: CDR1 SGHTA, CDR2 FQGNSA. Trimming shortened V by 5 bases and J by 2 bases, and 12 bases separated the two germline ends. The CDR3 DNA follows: TGTGCCAGCAGCCCATGGATAAATCAAGAGACCCAGTACTTC. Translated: CASSPWINQETQYF.

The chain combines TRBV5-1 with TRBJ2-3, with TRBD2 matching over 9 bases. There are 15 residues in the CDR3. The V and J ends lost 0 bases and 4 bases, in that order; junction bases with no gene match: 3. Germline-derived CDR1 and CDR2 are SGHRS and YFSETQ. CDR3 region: CASSLDGGGADTQYF. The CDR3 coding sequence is TGCGCCAGCAGCTTGGATGGCGGGGGGGCAGATACGCAGTATTTT.

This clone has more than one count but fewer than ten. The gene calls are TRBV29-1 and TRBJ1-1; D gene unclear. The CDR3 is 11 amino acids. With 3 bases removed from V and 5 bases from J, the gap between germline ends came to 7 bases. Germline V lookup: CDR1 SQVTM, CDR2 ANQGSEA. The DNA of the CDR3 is TGCAGCGTTGATGGGGTTACTGAAGCTTTCTTT. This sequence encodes CSVDGVTEAFF.

Here the CDR3 DNA reads TGTGCCAGCAGCCTCTACTACCAAGAGACCCAGTACTTC. It codes for CASSLYYQETQYF. The rearrangement joins TRBV11-1 to TRBJ2-5; D call uncertain. Germline V lookup: CDR1 SGHAT, CDR2 FQDESV (reference sequence). This CDR3 contains 13 residues. V shed 5 bases and J shed 0 bases, with 7 bases lying between them. The full variable domain, completed using reference TRBV11-1 and TRBJ2-5, is EAEVAQSPRYKITEKSQAVAFWCDPISGHATLYWYRQILGQGPELLVQFQDESVVDDSQLPKDRFSAERLKGVDSTLKIQPAELGDSAMYLCASSLYYQETQYFGPGTRLLVL.

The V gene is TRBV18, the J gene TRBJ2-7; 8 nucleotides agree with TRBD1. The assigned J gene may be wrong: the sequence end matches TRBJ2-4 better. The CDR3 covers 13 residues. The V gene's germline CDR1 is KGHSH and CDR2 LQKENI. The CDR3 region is CASSTTGTGIQYF. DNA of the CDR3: TGTGCCAGCTCAACAACCGGGACAGGCATTCAGTACTTC.

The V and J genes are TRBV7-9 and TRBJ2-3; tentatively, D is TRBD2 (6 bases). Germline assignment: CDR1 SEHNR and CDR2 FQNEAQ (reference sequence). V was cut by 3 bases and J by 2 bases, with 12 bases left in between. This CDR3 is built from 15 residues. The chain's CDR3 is CASSFRSGVTDTQYF. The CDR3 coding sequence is TGTGCCAGCAGCTTCCGTAGCGGAGTCACAGATACGCAGTATTTT.

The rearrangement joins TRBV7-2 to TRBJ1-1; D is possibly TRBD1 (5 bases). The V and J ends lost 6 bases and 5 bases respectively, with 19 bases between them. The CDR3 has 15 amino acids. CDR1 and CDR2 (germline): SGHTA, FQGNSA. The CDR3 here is CASSGAGTGGTEAFF. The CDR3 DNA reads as TGTGCCAGCAGTGGGGCTGGCACGGGGGGGACTGAAGCTTTCTTT.

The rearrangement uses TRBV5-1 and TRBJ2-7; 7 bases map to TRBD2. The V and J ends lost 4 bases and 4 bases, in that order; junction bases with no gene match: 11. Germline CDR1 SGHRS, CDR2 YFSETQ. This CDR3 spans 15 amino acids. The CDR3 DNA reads TGCGCCAGCAGCCGGAGGGGCGGGAGTGTGTACGAGCAGTACTTC. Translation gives CASSRRGGSVYEQYF.

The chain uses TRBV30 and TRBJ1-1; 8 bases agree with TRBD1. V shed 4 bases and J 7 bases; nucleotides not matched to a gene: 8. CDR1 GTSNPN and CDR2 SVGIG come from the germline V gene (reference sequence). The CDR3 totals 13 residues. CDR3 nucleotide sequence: TGTGCCTGGACCCCAGGGACAGGATTTGAAGCTTTCTTT. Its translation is CAWTPGTGFEAFF.

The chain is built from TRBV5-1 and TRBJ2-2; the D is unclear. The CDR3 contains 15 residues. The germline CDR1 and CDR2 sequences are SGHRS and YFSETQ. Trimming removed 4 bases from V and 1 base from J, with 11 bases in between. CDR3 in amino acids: CASSPPYKNTGELFF. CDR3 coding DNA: TGCGCCAGCAGCCCACCATATAAGAACACCGGGGAGCTGTTTTTT.

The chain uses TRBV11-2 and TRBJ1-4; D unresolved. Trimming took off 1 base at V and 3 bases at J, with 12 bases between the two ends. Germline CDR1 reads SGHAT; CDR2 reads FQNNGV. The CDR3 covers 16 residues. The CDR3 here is CASSLGGRTSNEKLFF. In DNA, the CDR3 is TGTGCCAGCAGCTTAGGTGGACGGACCTCTAATGAAAAACTGTTTTTT.

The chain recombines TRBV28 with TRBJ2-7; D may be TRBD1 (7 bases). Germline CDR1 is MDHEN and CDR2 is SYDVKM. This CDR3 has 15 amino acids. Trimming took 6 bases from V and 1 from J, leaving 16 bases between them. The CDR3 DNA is TGTGCCAGCAGCCCAGGGGGTGGAGGGTCCTACGAGCAGTACTTC. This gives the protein CASSPGGGGSYEQYF.

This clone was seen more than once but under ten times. The CDR3 region is CASSPPGMSGVSTDTQYF. CDR3 nucleotide sequence: TGTGCCAGCAGCCCCCCTGGTATGAGCGGGGTAAGCACAGATACGCAGTATTTT. The chain uses TRBV7-8 and TRBJ2-3, with 7 positions matching TRBD2. J lost 0 bases, V lost 5 bases, and 14 bases had no gene match. The germline V gene encodes CDR1 SGHVS and CDR2 FQNEAQ. The CDR3 loop spans 18 amino acids. Using reference TRBV7-8 and TRBJ2-3 for the parts outside the CDR3, the full variable domain is GAGVSQSPRYKVAKRGQDVALRCDPISGHVSLFWYQQALGQGPEFLTYFQNEAQLDKSGLPSDRFFAERPEGSVSTLKIQRTQQEDSAVYLCASSPPGMSGVSTDTQYFGPGTRLTVL.

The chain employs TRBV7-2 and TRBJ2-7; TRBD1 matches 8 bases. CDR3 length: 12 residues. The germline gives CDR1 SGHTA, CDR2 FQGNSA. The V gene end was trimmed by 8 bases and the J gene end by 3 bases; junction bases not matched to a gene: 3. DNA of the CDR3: TGTGCCAGCGGACAGGGAGGCTACGAGCAGTACTTC. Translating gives CASGQGGYEQYF.

CDR3 nucleotides: TGCGCCAGCAGCTTTAAGGCGGGGCCCTACAATGAGCAGTTCTTC. Translating gives CASSFKAGPYNEQFF. V usage is TRBV5-1 and J usage is TRBJ2-1, with TRBD2 as a possible D gene (6 bases). Germline CDR1 reads SGHRS; CDR2 reads YFSETQ. Deletions cut 2 bases from V and 2 bases from J, with 11 bases between. CDR3 length: 15 residues. Full variable domain (missing parts from reference TRBV5-1 and TRBJ2-1): KAGVTQTPRYLIKTRGQQVTLSCSPISGHRSVSWYQQTPGQGLQFLFEYFSETQRNKGNFPGRFSGRQFSNSRSEMNVSTLELGDSALYLCASSFKAGPYNEQFFGPGTRLTVL.

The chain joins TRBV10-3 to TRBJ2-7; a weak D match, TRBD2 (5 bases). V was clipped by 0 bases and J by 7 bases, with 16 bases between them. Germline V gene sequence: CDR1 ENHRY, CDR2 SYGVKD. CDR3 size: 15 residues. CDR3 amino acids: CAISESATQTGEQYF. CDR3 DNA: TGTGCCATCAGTGAGTCGGCCACTCAAACGGGGGAGCAGTACTTC.

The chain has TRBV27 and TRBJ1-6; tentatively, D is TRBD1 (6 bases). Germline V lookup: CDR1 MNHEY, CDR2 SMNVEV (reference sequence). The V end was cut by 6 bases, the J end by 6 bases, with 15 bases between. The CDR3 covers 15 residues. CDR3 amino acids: CASSSMTGLNSPLHF. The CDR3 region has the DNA TGTGCCAGCAGCTCCATGACAGGTCTTAATTCACCCCTCCACTTT.

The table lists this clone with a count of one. The CDR3 DNA is TGCGCCAGCAGCCGATATAGCGGGGGGGACAATGAGCAGTTCTTC. The encoded protein is CASSRYSGGDNEQFF. The chain carries TRBV4-3 and TRBJ2-1, with 11 bases identical to TRBD2. Germline CDR1 is LGHNA and CDR2 is YSLEER. The CDR3 is made up of 15 amino acids. Germline trimming cut 4 bases from V and 5 bases from J; bases unmatched to any gene: 4.

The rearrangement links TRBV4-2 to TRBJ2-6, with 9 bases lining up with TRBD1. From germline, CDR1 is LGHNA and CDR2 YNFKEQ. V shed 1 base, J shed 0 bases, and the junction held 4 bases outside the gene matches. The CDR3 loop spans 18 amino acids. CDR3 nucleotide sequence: TGTGCCAGCAGCCAAGGAGGACAGGGGACCTCTGGGGCCAACGTCCTGACTTTC. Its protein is CASSQGGQGTSGANVLTF.

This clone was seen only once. The CDR3 bases are TGTGCCAGCCGGAGAGGGGGGAGCTCCTATAATTCACCCCTCCACTTT. Amino acids: CASRRGGSSYNSPLHF. V is TRBV5-4 and J is TRBJ1-6, with D maybe TRBD1 (6 bases). Per the germline V gene, CDR1 is SGHNT and CDR2 is YYREEE (reference sequence). The CDR3 is 16 amino acids. V lost 7 bases to trimming and J lost 0 bases, with 14 bases between them.

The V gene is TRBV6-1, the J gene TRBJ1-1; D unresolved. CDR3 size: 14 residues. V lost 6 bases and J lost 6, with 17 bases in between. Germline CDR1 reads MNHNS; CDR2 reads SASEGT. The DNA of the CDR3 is TGTGCCAGCAGGGGAACAGACGTCAGCCCTGAAGCTTTCTTT. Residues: CASRGTDVSPEAFF.

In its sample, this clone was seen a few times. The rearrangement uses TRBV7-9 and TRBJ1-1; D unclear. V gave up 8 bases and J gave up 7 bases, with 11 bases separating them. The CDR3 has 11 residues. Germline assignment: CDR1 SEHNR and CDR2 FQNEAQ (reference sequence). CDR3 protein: CASSRADEAFF. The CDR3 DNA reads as TGTGCCAGCTCAAGGGCAGATGAAGCTTTCTTT.

The CDR3: CASSMTVTGELFF. CDR3 nucleotide sequence: TGCGCCAGCAGCATGACAGTGACCGGGGAGCTGTTTTTT. The J gene is TRBJ2-2, the V gene TRBV5-1; TRBD1 is a possible D gene (5 bases). Trimming stripped 4 bases from V and 5 bases from J, with 9 bases between. This CDR3 comprises 13 residues. CDR1 is SGHRS, CDR2 YFSETQ, per germline.

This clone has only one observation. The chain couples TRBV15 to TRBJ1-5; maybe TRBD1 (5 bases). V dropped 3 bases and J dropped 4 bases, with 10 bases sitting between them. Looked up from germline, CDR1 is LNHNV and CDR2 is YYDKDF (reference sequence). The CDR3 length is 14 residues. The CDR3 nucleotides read TGTGCCACCAGCAGGATGACAGTAAATCAGCCCCAGCATTTT. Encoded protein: CATSRMTVNQPQHF.